What follows describes a single T cell receptor beta chain. Its antigen remains unknown. There are 13 residues in the CDR3. V shed 6 bases and J shed 6 bases, with 14 bases lying between them. TCRdb recomputed calls from the RT-PCR reads with MiXCR, one row per CDR3 protein. Of over 400,000 distinct CDR3 sequences in the sample, roughly 13% were seen once. These data belong to a study of response to subunit inactivated influenza vaccine. Study-wide results and caveats: Few new T cells, the authors suggested, are recruited by each seasonal influenza vaccination.

The sample was PBMCs from blood, taken around seven weeks after vaccination. V usage is TRBV12-3 or TRBV12-4 and J usage is TRBJ2-5; TRBD1 might be the D (5 bases). The TCR sequence derives from a man aged 45 to 65 who received an inactivated influenza vaccine. Here the CDR3 reads CASSSQGMQTQYF. CDR3 bases: TGTGCCAGCAGCTCGCAGGGAATGCAGACCCAGTACTTC.